This paragraph reports one TCR beta chain. Its antigen is undetermined. 60 Vbeta and 13 Jbeta primers were used in PCR. Sequenced by immunoSEQ multiplex PCR; TCRdb stores in-frame clones only, minus some. The sample shows about 210,000 clones, about three quarters of them seen only once. The trim removed 11 bases at V and 7 bases at J, leaving 12 bases unmatched. Germline CDR1 reads SEHNR; CDR2 reads FQNEAQ (reference sequence). CDR3 length equals 13 residues. The sample belongs to a study of cytomegalovirus exposure and HLA in healthy donors. Findings of the study overall: Later analysis placed DRB1 highest and HLA-C lowest in TCR association rates, which differed by HLA locus.

Input material: PBMCs. The rearrangement uses TRBV7-9 and TRBJ2-7, with 9 bases aligning to TRBD1. This clonotype was obtained from a male donor in good health and CMV-seronegative. The CDR3 region has the DNA TGTGCCGGAGCGTCCGGACAGGGGCGAGAGCAGTACTTC. The encoded protein is CAGASGQGREQYF.